This paragraph covers one TCR beta chain sequence. This entry belongs to a study of blood T cell repertoires in COVID-19. Study background: Some COVID-19 samples were acute and others convalescent; all came from the United States, Italy and Spain. From T cells, B-cell-depleted T cells, or PBMCs came the material, which was cDNA or gDNA.

Authors' methods: Reference gene primers were amplified, and this amplification served to estimate nucleated cell counts. Using immunoSEQ multiplex PCR, the repertoire was profiled, and TCRdb retains in-frame clones only, with some absent. D and trimming were read from the DNA, whereas the V and J calls and clone size are those reported in that table. The sample has about 68,000 clones; around 83% are singletons. Germline V gene sequence: CDR1 SGHAT, CDR2 FQNNGV. The V gene lost 4 bases and the J gene lost 4 bases, with 14 bases spanning the gap. This CDR3 has 14 amino acids. This sequence joins TRBV11-2 and TRBJ2-7; D perhaps matches TRBD1 (6 bases). The specimen sequenced was peripheral blood. The source of this sequence is an elderly man with acute or convalescent COVID-19. CDR3 bases: TGTGCCAGCAGCTACCTACAGGGCGGGTACGAGCAGTACTTC. This translates into CASSYLQGGYEQYF.